Presented here are 8 T cell receptor beta chains from one specimen sequenced in a study of tumor-infiltrating lymphocytes in oesophageal squamous cell carcinoma. Each CDR3 protein gets one entry after TCRdb re-called the PCR reads with MiXCR. Seen here are about 21,000 distinct CDR3 sequences, over 40% observed once, and the top ten hold approximately 13%. Sequencing was done on a sample of normal esophageal tissue next to the tumor. The origin of the receptors is a male donor with esophageal squamous cell carcinoma.

This rearrangement joins TRBV12-3 or TRBV12-4 to TRBJ2-1; 14 bases line up with TRBD2. The CDR3 consists of 16 residues. The V gene end was trimmed by 7 bases and the J gene end by 4 bases; junction bases not matched to a gene: 6. CDR3 amino acids: CASNYGLAGGYNEQFF. CDR3 DNA sequence: TGTGCCAGCAACTATGGACTAGCGGGAGGTTACAATGAGCAGTTCTTC.

The chain has TRBV24-1 and TRBJ2-3; possible D gene TRBD1, 6 bases. The J call is uncertain, as TRBJ2-5 better fits the DNA end. Germline CDR1 is KGHDR and CDR2 is SFDVKD. The CDR3 has 16 amino acids. The CDR3 protein is CATSGQQQGGLETQYF. Here the CDR3 DNA reads TGTGCCACCAGTGGACAACAGCAAGGGGGTTTAGAGACCCAGTACTTC.

This clonotype counts as medium-sized (0.01 to 0.1%). This rearrangement joins TRBV6-1 to TRBJ2-1; TRBD2 might be the D (5 bases). The germline V and J ends were trimmed by 5 bases and 4 bases, with 15 bases remaining between them. CDR1 and CDR2 (germline): MNHNS, SASEGT. The CDR3 loop spans 15 amino acids. CDR3 protein: CASSQHNGIYNEQFF. In nucleotides, the CDR3 is TGTGCCAGCAGTCAACACAACGGGATTTACAATGAGCAGTTCTTC.

This clonotype is a singleton in its sample. The chain carries TRBV6-6 and TRBJ2-4; TRBD1 matches 8 bases. The junction had 1 base not matched to a gene; V was cut back by 0 bases and J by 0 bases. This CDR3 region has 16 residues. Germline V lookup: CDR1 MNHNY, CDR2 SVGAGI (reference sequence). This CDR3 reads CASSYSGTGAKNIQYF. The CDR3 DNA reads TGTGCCAGCAGTTACTCAGGGACAGGAGCCAAAAACATTCAGTACTTC.

The chain carries TRBV9 and TRBJ2-1; the D is unclear. The CDR3 covers 15 residues. Per the germline V gene, CDR1 is SGDLS and CDR2 is YYNGEE. V gave up 0 bases and J gave up 2 bases, with 9 bases separating them. CDR3 residues: CASSVEGQTYNEQFF. CDR3 nucleotide sequence: TGTGCCAGCAGCGTAGAGGGTCAAACCTACAATGAGCAGTTCTTC.

This clonotype has ten or more counts. V and J are TRBV5-8 and TRBJ1-5; 8 nucleotides line up with TRBD1. V lost 0 bases to trimming and J lost 4 bases; unmatched junction nucleotides: 12. Germline CDR1 SGHTS, CDR2 YDEGEE. The CDR3 covers 18 residues. The DNA of the CDR3 is TGTGCCAGCAGCTTGGTTCGGACAGGGACGATGACAAATCAGCCCCAGCATTTT. Protein product: CASSLVRTGTMTNQPQHF. Together with reference TRBV5-8 and TRBJ1-5, the CDR3 gives the full variable domain: EAGVTQSPTHLIKTRGQQATLRCSPISGHTSVYWYQQALGLGLQFLLWYDEGEERNRGNFPPRFSGRQFPNYSSELNVNALELEDSALYLCASSLVRTGTMTNQPQHFGDGTRLSIL.

Turning to this clonotype: The CDR3 ends on some other residue instead of the conserved phenylalanine or tryptophan, so this is likely a read error. The limits of the CDR3 on the DNA are not certain, so only TCRdb's listed CDR3 is given. The genes are TRBV27 and TRBJ2-7; the listed D gene, TRBD1, was not tested against the DNA. Both ends counted, the CDR3 spans 15 residues. Germline V lookup: CDR1 MNHEY, CDR2 SMNVEV (reference sequence). CDR3 residues: CASWDSLTMLYTFGS.

This rearrangement joins TRBV7-2 to TRBJ2-7; no firm D call. The DNA end is more similar to TRBJ2-1, so the J call may be wrong. The CDR3 is made up of 12 amino acids. The V gene's germline CDR1 is SGHTA and CDR2 FQGNSA. CDR3 DNA sequence: TGTGCCAGCAGTTACGTCTCCAATGAGCAGTTCTTC. It is translated as CASSYVSNEQFF.